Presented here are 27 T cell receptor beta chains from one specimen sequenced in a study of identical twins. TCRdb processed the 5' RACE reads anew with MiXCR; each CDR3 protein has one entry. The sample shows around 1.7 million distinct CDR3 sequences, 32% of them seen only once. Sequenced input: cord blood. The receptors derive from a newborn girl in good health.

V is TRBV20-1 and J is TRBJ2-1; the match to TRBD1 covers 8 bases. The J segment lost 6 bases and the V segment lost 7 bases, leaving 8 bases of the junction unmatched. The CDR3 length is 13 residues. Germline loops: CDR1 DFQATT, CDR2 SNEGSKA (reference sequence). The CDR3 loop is CSVRQGSGNEQFF. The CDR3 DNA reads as TGCAGTGTACGACAGGGGTCAGGCAATGAGCAGTTCTTC.

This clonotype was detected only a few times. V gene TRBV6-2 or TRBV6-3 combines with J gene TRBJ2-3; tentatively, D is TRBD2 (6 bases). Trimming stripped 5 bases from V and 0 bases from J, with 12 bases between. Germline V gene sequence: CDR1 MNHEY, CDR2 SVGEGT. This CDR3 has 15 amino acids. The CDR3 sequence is CASSHRDSSTDTQYF. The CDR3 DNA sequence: TGTGCCAGCAGTCACCGGGACTCGAGCACAGATACGCAGTATTTT.

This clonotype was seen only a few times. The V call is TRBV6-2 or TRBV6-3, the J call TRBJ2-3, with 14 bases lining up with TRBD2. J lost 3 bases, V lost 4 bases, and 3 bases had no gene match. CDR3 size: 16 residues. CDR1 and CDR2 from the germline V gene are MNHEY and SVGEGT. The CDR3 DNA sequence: TGTGCCAGCAGTTGGGGGACTAGCGGGAGAACAGATACGCAGTATTTT. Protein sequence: CASSWGTSGRTDTQYF.

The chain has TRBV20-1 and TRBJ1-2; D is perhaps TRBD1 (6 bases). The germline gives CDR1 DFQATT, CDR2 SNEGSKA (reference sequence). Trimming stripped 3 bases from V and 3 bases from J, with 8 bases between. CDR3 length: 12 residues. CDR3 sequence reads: CSASKGDYGYTF. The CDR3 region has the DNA TGCAGTGCTAGTAAGGGGGACTATGGCTACACCTTC.

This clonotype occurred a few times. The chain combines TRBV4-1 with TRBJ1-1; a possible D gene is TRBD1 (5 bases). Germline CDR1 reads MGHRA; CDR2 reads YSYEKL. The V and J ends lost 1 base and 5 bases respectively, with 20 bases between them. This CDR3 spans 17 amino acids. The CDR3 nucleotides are TGCGCCAGCAGCCAAGGGCTCCCAACAGGTCGCGGAACTGAAGCTTTCTTT. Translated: CASSQGLPTGRGTEAFF.

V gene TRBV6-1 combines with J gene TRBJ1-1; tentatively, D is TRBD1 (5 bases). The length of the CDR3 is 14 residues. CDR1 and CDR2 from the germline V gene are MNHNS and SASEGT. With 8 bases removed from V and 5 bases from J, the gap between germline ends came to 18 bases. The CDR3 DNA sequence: TGTGCCAGCTCCCCACCTTCGGGGGGAACTGAAGCTTTCTTT. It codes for CASSPPSGGTEAFF.

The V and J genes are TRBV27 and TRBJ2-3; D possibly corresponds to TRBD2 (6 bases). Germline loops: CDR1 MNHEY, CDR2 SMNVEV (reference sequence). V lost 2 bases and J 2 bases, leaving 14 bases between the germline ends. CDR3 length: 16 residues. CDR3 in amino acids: CASSLNSGTYTDTQYF. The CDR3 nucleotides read TGTGCCAGCAGTTTAAATAGCGGAACTTACACAGATACGCAGTATTTT.

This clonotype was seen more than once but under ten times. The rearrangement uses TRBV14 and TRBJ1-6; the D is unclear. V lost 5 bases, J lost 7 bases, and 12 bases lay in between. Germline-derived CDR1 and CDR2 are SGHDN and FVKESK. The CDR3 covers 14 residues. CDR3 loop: CASSAERLNSPLHF. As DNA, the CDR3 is TGTGCCAGCAGCGCGGAACGTTTGAATTCACCCCTCCACTTT.

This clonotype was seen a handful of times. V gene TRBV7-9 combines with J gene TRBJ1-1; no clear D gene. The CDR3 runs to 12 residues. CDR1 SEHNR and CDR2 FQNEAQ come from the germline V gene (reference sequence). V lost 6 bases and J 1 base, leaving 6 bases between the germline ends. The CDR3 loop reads CASRIGNTEAFF. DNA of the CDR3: TGTGCCAGCAGAATCGGGAACACTGAAGCTTTCTTT.

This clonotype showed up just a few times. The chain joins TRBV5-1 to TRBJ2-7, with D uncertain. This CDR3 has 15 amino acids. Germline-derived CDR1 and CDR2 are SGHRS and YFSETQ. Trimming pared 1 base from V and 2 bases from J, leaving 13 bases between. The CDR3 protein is CASSLTSLFAYEQYF. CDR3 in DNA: TGCGCCAGCAGCTTGACAAGCCTCTTTGCCTACGAGCAGTACTTC.

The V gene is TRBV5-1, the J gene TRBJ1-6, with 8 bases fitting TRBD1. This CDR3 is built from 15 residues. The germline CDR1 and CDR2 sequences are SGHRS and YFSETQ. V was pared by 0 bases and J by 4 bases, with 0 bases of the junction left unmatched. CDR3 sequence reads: CASSLGDRYNSPLHF. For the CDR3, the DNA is TGCGCCAGCAGCTTGGGGGACAGGTATAATTCACCCCTCCACTTT.

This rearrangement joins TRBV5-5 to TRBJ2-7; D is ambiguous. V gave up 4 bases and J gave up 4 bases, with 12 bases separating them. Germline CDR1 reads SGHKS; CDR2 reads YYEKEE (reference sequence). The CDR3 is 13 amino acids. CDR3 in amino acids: CASSMTYGYEQYF. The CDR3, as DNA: TGTGCCAGCAGCATGACATACGGGTACGAGCAGTACTTC.

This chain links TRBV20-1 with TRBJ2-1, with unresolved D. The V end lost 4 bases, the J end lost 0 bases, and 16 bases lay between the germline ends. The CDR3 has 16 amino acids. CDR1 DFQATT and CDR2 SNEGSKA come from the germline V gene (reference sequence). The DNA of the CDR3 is TGCAGTGCTACTGCCACAACGATTCCCTCCTACAATGAGCAGTTCTTC. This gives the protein CSATATTIPSYNEQFF.

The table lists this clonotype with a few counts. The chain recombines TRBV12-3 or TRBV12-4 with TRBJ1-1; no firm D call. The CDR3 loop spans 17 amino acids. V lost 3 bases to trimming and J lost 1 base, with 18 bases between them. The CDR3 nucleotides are TGTGCCAGCAGTTTTCTAACGAATCTGGGGAGGAACACTGAAGCTTTCTTT. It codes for CASSFLTNLGRNTEAFF.

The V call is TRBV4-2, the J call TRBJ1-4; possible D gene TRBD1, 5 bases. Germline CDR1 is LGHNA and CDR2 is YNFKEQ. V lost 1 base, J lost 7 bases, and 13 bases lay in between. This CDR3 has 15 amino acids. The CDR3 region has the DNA TGTGCCAGCAGCCAAGCCACCGGCAGGGTTGAAAAACTGTTTTTT. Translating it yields CASSQATGRVEKLFF.

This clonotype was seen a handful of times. Written as DNA, the CDR3 is TGTGCCAGCAGCTCGATCGGGTGGGAGCAGTACTTC. Protein sequence: CASSSIGWEQYF. The J gene is TRBJ2-4, the V gene TRBV12-3 or TRBV12-4, with a tentative D call TRBD2 (5 bases). The CDR3 spans 12 residues. V was cut by 6 bases and J by 13 bases, with 16 bases left in between.

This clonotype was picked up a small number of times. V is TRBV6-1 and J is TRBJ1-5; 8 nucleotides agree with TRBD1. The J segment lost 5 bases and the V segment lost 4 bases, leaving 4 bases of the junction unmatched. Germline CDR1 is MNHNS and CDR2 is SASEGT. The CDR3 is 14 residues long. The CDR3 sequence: CASSVGTGYQPQHF. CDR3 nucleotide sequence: TGTGCCAGCAGTGTAGGGACAGGTTATCAGCCCCAGCATTTT.

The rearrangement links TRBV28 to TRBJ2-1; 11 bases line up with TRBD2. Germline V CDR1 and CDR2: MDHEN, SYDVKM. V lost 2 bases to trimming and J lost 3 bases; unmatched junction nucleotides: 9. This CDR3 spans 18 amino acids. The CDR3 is CASSLHSLAGGFYNEQFF. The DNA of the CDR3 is TGTGCCAGCAGTTTACACTCTCTAGCGGGAGGCTTCTACAATGAGCAGTTCTTC.

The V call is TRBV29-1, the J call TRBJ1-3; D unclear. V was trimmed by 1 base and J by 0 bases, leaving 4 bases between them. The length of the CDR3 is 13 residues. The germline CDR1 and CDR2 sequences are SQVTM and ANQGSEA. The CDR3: CSVEVNSGNTIYF. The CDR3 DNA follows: TGCAGCGTTGAAGTCAACTCTGGAAACACCATATATTTT. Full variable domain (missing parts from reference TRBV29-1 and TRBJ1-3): SAVISQKPSRDICQRGTSLTIQCQVDSQVTMMFWYRQQPGQSLTLIATANQGSEATYESGFVIDKFPISRPNLTFSTLTVSNMSPEDSSIYLCSVEVNSGNTIYFGEGSWLTVV.

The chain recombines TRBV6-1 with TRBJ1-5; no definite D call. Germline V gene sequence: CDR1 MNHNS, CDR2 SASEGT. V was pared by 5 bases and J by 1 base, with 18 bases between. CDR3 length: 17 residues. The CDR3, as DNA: TGTGCCAGCAGTCCCCTCGCGGGAATAGGGAGCAATCAGCCCCAGCATTTT. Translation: CASSPLAGIGSNQPQHF.

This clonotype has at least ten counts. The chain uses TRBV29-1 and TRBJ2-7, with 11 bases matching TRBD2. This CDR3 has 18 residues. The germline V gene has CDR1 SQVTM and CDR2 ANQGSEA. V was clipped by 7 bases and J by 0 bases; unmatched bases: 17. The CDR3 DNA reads TGCAGCGGACCACAGGGCCCGACTAGCGGGATTAGCTCCTACGAGCAGTACTTC. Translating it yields CSGPQGPTSGISSYEQYF.

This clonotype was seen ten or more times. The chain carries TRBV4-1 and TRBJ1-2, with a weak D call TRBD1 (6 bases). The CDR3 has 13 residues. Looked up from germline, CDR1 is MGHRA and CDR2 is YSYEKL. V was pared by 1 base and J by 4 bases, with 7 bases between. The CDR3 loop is CASSQGGLYGYTF. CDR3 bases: TGCGCCAGCAGCCAAGGGGGGCTCTATGGCTACACCTTC.

The CDR3, as DNA: TGTGCCAGCAGCCAGCAGGCCTTGCCCTATGGCTACACCTTC. This translates into CASSQQALPYGYTF. The chain joins TRBV14 to TRBJ1-2; D not certain. The CDR3 has 14 amino acids. Germline V gives CDR1 SGHDN, CDR2 FVKESK. Trimming removed 3 bases from V and 4 bases from J, with 12 bases in between.

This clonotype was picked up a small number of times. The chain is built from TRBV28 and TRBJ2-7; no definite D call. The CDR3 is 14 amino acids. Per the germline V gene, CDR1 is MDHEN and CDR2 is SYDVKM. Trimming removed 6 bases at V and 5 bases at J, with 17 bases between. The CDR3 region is CASSSLLGPNEQYF. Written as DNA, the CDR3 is TGTGCCAGCAGCTCCCTTTTAGGCCCCAACGAGCAGTACTTC.

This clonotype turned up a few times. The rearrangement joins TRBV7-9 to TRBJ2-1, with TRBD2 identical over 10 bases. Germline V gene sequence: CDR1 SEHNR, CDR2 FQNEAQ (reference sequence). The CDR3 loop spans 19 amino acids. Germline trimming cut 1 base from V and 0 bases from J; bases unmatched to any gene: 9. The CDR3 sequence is CASSLEVPSGSPSYNEQFF. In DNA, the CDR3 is TGTGCCAGCAGCTTAGAGGTTCCTAGCGGGAGCCCCTCCTACAATGAGCAGTTCTTC.

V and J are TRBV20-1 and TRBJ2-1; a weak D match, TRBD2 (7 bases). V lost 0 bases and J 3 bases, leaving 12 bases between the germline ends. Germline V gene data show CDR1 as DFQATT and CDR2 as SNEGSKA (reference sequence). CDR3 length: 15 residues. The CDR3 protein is CSARDGGGVYNEQFF. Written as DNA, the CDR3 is TGCAGTGCTAGAGATGGGGGGGGCGTCTACAATGAGCAGTTCTTC.

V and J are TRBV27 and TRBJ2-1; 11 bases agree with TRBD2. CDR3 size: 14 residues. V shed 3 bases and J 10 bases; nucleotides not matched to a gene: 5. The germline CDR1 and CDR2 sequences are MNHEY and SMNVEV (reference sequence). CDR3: CASSLTSGAYEQFF. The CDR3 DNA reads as TGTGCCAGCAGTTTGACTAGCGGGGCGTACGAGCAGTTCTTC.